This is a list of T cell receptor beta chains from one sample in a study of T cells in localized non-small cell lung cancer. Profiling relied on immunoSEQ multiplex PCR, and the TCRdb table lists in-frame clones only, not all of them. In the table there are about 35,000 clones, about 91% of which are singletons. The sequenced sample was peripheral blood mononuclear cells, obtained before any cancer treatment. The source of these receptors is a female donor of 60 years or more with stage II lung adenocarcinoma. The CDR3 runs from the conserved cysteine through the conserved F or W. Each record gives: J gene, D gene, clone size, V gene, CDR3 protein, CDR3 DNA. A D gene is named only where the DNA matches it firmly. Clone size is given for some rows only: seen once, a few or many times, or a class if the clone is expanded.

j_gene: TRBJ1-1
d_gene: TRBD1
abundance: NA
v_gene: TRBV7-2
CDR3aa: CASSLVGQRNEAFF
CDR3nt: TGTGCCAGCAGCTTAGTGGGACAGAGAAATGAAGCTTTCTTT

j_gene: TRBJ2-3
d_gene: NA
abundance: NA
v_gene: TRBV7-2
CDR3aa: CASSSPSSATDTQYF
CDR3nt: TGTGCCAGCAGCTCCCCCTCGTCAGCGACAGATACGCAGTATTTT

j_gene: TRBJ1-4
d_gene: TRBD1
abundance: NA
v_gene: TRBV4-3
CDR3aa: CASSQGTNRGVTNEKLFF
CDR3nt: TGCGCCAGCAGCCAAGGAACAAACAGGGGTGTCACTAATGAAAAACTGTTTTTT

j_gene: TRBJ1-2
d_gene: NA
abundance: NA
v_gene: TRBV30
CDR3aa: CAWSTGTVTRGYTF
CDR3nt: TGTGCCTGGAGTACCGGGACGGTAACGAGAGGCTACACCTTC

j_gene: TRBJ1-5
d_gene: TRBD1
abundance: NA
v_gene: TRBV18
CDR3aa: CASSPKTGGDQPQHF
CDR3nt: TGTGCCAGCTCACCTAAAACAGGGGGCGATCAGCCCCAGCATTTT

j_gene: TRBJ1-1
d_gene: NA
abundance: once
v_gene: TRBV4-1
CDR3aa: CASSQEEHMNTEAFF
CDR3nt: TGCGCCAGCAGCCAAGAGGAGCACATGAACACTGAAGCTTTCTTT

j_gene: TRBJ2-7
d_gene: NA
abundance: NA
v_gene: TRBV6-5
CDR3aa: CASSRQSLTNEQYF
CDR3nt: TGTGCCAGCAGTAGACAGAGTTTGACCAACGAGCAGTACTTC

j_gene: TRBJ2-3
d_gene: TRBD2
abundance: few
v_gene: TRBV28
CDR3aa: CASSPGTSGSTDTQYF
CDR3nt: TGTGCCAGCAGTCCCGGGACTAGCGGGAGCACAGATACGCAGTATTTT

j_gene: TRBJ2-2
d_gene: NA
abundance: NA
v_gene: TRBV7-9
CDR3aa: CASRHRDTNTGELFF
CDR3nt: TGTGCCAGCAGACACCGGGACACTAACACCGGGGAGCTGTTTTTT

j_gene: TRBJ2-7
d_gene: NA
abundance: NA
v_gene: TRBV5-4
CDR3aa: CASSLGLGNYEQYF
CDR3nt: TGTGCCAGCAGCTTGGGGCTAGGGAACTACGAGCAGTACTTC

j_gene: TRBJ2-2
d_gene: NA
abundance: NA
v_gene: TRBV5-1
CDR3aa: CASSSSRDTGELFF
CDR3nt: TGCGCCAGCAGCTCATCGAGAGACACCGGGGAGCTGTTTTTT

j_gene: TRBJ1-6
d_gene: NA
abundance: NA
v_gene: TRBV30
CDR3aa: CAWSASHDSPLHF
CDR3nt: TGTGCCTGGAGTGCCTCTCACGATTCACCCCTCCACTTT

j_gene: TRBJ2-2
d_gene: NA
abundance: NA
v_gene: TRBV5-6
CDR3aa: CASSLDSGTGELFF
CDR3nt: TGTGCCAGCAGCTTAGACAGTGGGACCGGGGAGCTGTTTTTT

j_gene: TRBJ1-6
d_gene: TRBD1
abundance: once
v_gene: TRBV5-6
CDR3aa: CASSLDTGGSYNSPLHF
CDR3nt: TGTGCCAGCAGCTTAGATACAGGGGGCTCCTATAATTCACCCCTCCACTTT

j_gene: TRBJ2-2
d_gene: TRBD2
abundance: NA
v_gene: TRBV7-8
CDR3aa: CASSILAGPYTGELFF
CDR3nt: TGTGCCAGCAGCATACTAGCGGGGCCTTACACCGGGGAGCTGTTTTTT

j_gene: TRBJ1-2
d_gene: TRBD1
abundance: NA
v_gene: TRBV15
CDR3aa: CATSSGTGGIYGYTF
CDR3nt: TGTGCCACCAGCAGCGGGACAGGGGGAATCTATGGCTACACCTTC

j_gene: TRBJ1-1
d_gene: TRBD1
abundance: NA
v_gene: TRBV5-4
CDR3aa: CASSSTGTGYTEAFF
CDR3nt: TGTGCCAGCAGCTCCACCGGGACAGGGTACACTGAAGCTTTCTTT

j_gene: TRBJ2-7
d_gene: TRBD2
abundance: NA
v_gene: TRBV18
CDR3aa: CASRELAGGDEQYF
CDR3nt: TGTGCCAGCCGCGAACTAGCGGGAGGTGACGAGCAGTACTTC

j_gene: TRBJ2-5
d_gene: TRBD2
abundance: NA
v_gene: TRBV5-1
CDR3aa: CASSLGLAGGVETQYF
CDR3nt: TGCGCCAGCAGCTTGGGACTAGCGGGAGGGGTGGAGACCCAGTACTTC

j_gene: TRBJ1-1
d_gene: NA
abundance: NA
v_gene: TRBV5-1
CDR3aa: CASSLGGYEAFF
CDR3nt: TGCGCCAGCAGCTTGGGGGGGTATGAAGCTTTCTTT

j_gene: TRBJ1-1
d_gene: NA
abundance: NA
v_gene: TRBV5-4
CDR3aa: CASSLPGAGNTEAFF
CDR3nt: TGTGCCAGCAGCTTGCCGGGGGCCGGGAACACTGAAGCTTTCTTT

j_gene: TRBJ2-1
d_gene: TRBD1
abundance: NA
v_gene: TRBV7-3
CDR3aa: CASSSGTGVGDEQFF
CDR3nt: TGTGCCAGCAGCTCCGGGACAGGCGTCGGCGATGAGCAGTTCTTC

j_gene: TRBJ2-2
d_gene: NA
abundance: NA
v_gene: TRBV30
CDR3aa: CAWTGSRGNTGELFF
CDR3nt: TGTGCCTGGACCGGCTCCCGGGGGAACACCGGGGAGCTGTTTTTT

j_gene: TRBJ2-7
d_gene: NA
abundance: once
v_gene: TRBV5-4
CDR3aa: CASSFSFYEQYF
CDR3nt: TGTGCCAGCAGCTTCTCGTTTTACGAGCAGTACTTC

j_gene: TRBJ2-1
d_gene: NA
abundance: NA
v_gene: TRBV6-6
CDR3aa: CASSDLLSSYNEQFF
CDR3nt: TGTGCCAGCAGCGACCTGCTGAGCTCCTACAATGAGCAGTTCTTC

j_gene: TRBJ2-7
d_gene: TRBD2
abundance: once
v_gene: TRBV5-6
CDR3aa: CASATSGSPEQYF
CDR3nt: TGTGCCAGCGCGACTAGCGGGTCCCCCGAGCAGTACTTC

j_gene: TRBJ2-4
d_gene: NA
abundance: NA
v_gene: TRBV4-3
CDR3aa: CASSLSGKKNIQYF
CDR3nt: TGCGCCAGCAGCCTTAGCGGCAAAAAAAACATTCAGTACTTC